The TCR beta chain described here comes from a study of PD-1 blockade in classical Hodgkin lymphoma. On the study more broadly: The study gave patients nivolumab 3 mg/kg intravenously every 2 weeks.

About this clone: Its antigen remains unknown.

Study-wide points: Healthy donors reportedly exceeded newly diagnosed patients in baseline TCR diversity. At C4D1, TCR diversity had climbed significantly for CD4+ cells, though not for CD8+ cells.

This sample's time point: cycle 4 day 1 (C4D1), after more than five weeks of nivolumab. Every patient had relapsed following autologous stem cell transplantation, and cohorts differed in brentuximab vedotin exposure. Thawed PBMCs were the source of CD4+ T cells, purified by magnetic negative selection. The table came from immunoSEQ multiplex PCR; TCRdb's copy has only in-frame clones and leaves some out. The repertoire has roughly 35,000 clones, approximately 90% of them found once; the top ten carry 0.3%. The V segment lost 0 bases and the J segment 5 bases; nucleotides outside the gene matches: 12. There are 18 residues in the CDR3. The germline gives CDR1 LGHNA, CDR2 YNFKEQ.

The V call is TRBV4-2, the J call TRBJ2-1, with 8 bases that match TRBD2. Sequencing used CD4+ T cells from blood, obtained before the fourth cycle of nivolumab. The receptor was derived from a human donor with classical Hodgkin lymphoma. CDR3 in amino acids: CASSQDGVGAGADNEQFF. The DNA for the CDR3 is TGTGCCAGCAGCCAAGACGGGGTGGGAGCGGGAGCGGACAATGAGCAGTTCTTC.